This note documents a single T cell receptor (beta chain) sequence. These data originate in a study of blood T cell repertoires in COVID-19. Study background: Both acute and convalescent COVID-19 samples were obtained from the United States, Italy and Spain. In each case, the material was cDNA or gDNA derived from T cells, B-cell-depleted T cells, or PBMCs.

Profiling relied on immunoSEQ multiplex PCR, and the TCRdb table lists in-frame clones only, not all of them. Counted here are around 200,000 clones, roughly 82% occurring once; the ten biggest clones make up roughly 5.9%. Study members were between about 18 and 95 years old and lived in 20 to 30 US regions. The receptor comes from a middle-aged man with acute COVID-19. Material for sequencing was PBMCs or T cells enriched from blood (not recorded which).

The CDR3 DNA reads as TGTGCCAGCAGTTTCCACAGCAGACAGAATGGCTACACCTTC. As protein: CASSFHSRQNGYTF. The chain uses TRBV28 and TRBJ1-2; D perhaps matches TRBD1 (5 bases). V gave up 3 bases and J gave up 6 bases, with 14 bases separating them. This CDR3 has 14 residues. Germline values: CDR1 MDHEN, CDR2 SYDVKM.